Detailed here is one TCR beta chain. Sequenced by immunoSEQ multiplex PCR; TCRdb stores in-frame clones only, minus some. The top ten hold less than 9.5% of the sample, which has over 95,000 clones, roughly 80% seen once. These data originate in a study of blood T cell repertoires in COVID-19. CDR3 length: 16 residues. J was trimmed by 3 bases and V by 4 bases; bases with no gene match: 10. Germline CDR1 is LGHNA and CDR2 is YNFKEQ. The sequencing sample was made of peripheral blood. V usage is TRBV4-2 and J usage is TRBJ1-2, with TRBD1 matching over 8 bases. This receptor was obtained from a woman aged 35 to 49 with acute or convalescent COVID-19. The chain's CDR3 is CASSRLDRALDYGYTF. CDR3 in DNA: TGTGCCAGCAGCCGATTGGACAGGGCTTTGGACTATGGCTACACCTTC.